This T cell receptor (beta chain) is from a study of T cells in Graves' hyperthyroidism and ophthalmopathy. Study context: Blood from the periphery was taken at initial diagnosis, before any treatment. Whole-study results and caveats: Among thyroid clonotypes expanded above 0.001, most also appeared in blood.

Diagnoses rested on clinical symptoms, serum thyroxine and TRAb, thyroid ultrasound and orbital computed tomography. This clonotype has just a few counts. The antigen is not known. RNA transcripts provided the source from which TCR beta CDR3 regions were amplified. The HTBI set primed first-round TCR CDR3 RT-PCR. TCRdb used MiXCR to reprocess the multiplex PCR reads, holding one entry per CDR3 protein. This sample has approximately 370,000 distinct CDR3 sequences; about a sixth occur once, and the top ten carry roughly a third. V lost 7 bases to trimming and J lost 5 bases, with 9 bases between them. The CDR3 totals 11 residues. Germline lookup yields CDR1 LGHDT and CDR2 YNNKEL (reference sequence).

The rearrangement links TRBV3-1 to TRBJ2-7, with D possibly being TRBD1 (5 bases). The TCR comes from a woman under 40 with Graves' hyperthyroidism that later progressed to Graves' ophthalmopathy. The specimen sequenced was blood. CDR3 coding DNA: TGTGCCAGCACCCCAGGGAACGAGCAGTACTTC. It yields the protein CASTPGNEQYF.